Sequencing of this TCR beta chain was carried out in a study of identical twins. General study results and limits: Invariant MAIT and iNKT cells are populations that could partly confound zero-insertion analyses.

This clonotype was found many times. The antigen remains unidentified. The CDR3 loop spans 14 amino acids. CDR1 KGHDR and CDR2 SFDVKD come from the germline V gene. V was shortened by 5 bases and J by 5 bases, with 15 bases between the two germline ends. TCRdb reprocessed the 5' RACE reads via MiXCR and lists one record per CDR3 protein. The table records roughly 630,000 distinct CDR3 sequences, just over 7% of them present only once. These data are also associated with another study on yellow fever vaccine responses in identical twins.

The specimen was PBMCs. The origin of this receptor is a woman under 30 in good health. This chain joins TRBV24-1 and TRBJ2-7; D is possibly TRBD1 (6 bases). The CDR3 DNA is TGTGCCACCAGTGGCTCCACAGGGACCCACGAGCAGTACTTC. It translates to CATSGSTGTHEQYF.